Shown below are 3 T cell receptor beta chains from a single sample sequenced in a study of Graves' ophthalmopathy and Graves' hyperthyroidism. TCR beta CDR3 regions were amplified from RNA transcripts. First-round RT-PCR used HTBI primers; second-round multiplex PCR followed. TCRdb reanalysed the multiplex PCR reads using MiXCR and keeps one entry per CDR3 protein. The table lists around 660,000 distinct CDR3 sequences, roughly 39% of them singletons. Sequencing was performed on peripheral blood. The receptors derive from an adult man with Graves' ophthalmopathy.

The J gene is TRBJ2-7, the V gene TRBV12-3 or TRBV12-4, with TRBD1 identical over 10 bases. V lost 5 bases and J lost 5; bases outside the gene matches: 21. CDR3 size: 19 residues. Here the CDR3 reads CASSPVLPPTGGDFDEQYF. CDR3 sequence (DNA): TGTGCCAGCAGTCCTGTCCTGCCACCGACAGGGGGCGATTTCGACGAGCAGTACTTC.

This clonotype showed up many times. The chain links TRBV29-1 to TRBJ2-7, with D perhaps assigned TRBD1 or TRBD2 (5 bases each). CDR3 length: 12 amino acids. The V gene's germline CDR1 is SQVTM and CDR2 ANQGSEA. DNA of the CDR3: TGCAGTGGTGGGACGGAGACCTACGAGCAGTACTTC. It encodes CSGGTETYEQYF.

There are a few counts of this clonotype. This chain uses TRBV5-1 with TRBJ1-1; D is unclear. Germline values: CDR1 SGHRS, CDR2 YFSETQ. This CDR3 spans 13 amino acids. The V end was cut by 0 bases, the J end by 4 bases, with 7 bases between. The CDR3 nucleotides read TGCGCCAGCAGCTTGGGGGATCTCACTGAAGCTTTCTTT. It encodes CASSLGDLTEAFF.